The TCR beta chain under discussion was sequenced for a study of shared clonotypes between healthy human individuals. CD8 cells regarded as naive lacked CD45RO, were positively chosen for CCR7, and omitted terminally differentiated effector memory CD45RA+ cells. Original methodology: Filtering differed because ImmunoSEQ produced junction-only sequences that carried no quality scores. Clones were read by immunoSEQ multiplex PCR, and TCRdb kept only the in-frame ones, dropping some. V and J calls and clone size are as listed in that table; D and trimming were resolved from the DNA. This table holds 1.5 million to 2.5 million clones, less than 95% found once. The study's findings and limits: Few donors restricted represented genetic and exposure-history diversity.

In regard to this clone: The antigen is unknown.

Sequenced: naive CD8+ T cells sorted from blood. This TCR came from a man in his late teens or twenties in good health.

The CDR3, as DNA: TGTGCCAGCAGCGGGGACGGCGGGGCCCTCGAGACCCAGTACTTC. Its translation: CASSGDGGALETQYF. The chain carries TRBV7-9 and TRBJ2-5, with a tentative D call TRBD2 (6 bases). V shed 5 bases and J shed 5 bases, with 18 bases lying between them. CDR1 SEHNR and CDR2 FQNEAQ come from the germline V gene (reference sequence). CDR3 length: 15 amino acids. Variable domain in full (rest from reference TRBV7-9 and TRBJ2-5): DTGVSQNPRHKITKRGQNVTFRCDPISEHNRLYWYRQTLGQGPEFLTYFQNEAQLEKSRLLSDRFSAERPKGSFSTLEIQRTEQGDSAMYLCASSGDGGALETQYFGPGTRLLVL.